These 16 T cell receptor beta chains were sequenced from one sample in a study of T cells in tumors after PD-1 blockade. The assay was immunoSEQ multiplex PCR, and TCRdb's table has in-frame clones only and misses some. The sample lists about 19,000 clones; roughly 80% were seen once. Sequencing used PBMCs, obtained after anti-PD-1 therapy. These receptors all stem from a human donor with advanced basal cell or squamous cell carcinoma (not recorded which).

The count of this clone is one. The rearrangement joins TRBV7-9 to TRBJ2-1; a weak D match, TRBD1 (6 bases). Germline loops: CDR1 SEHNR, CDR2 FQNEAQ (reference sequence). Trimming took off 4 bases at V and 7 bases at J, with 14 bases between the two ends. The CDR3 contains 14 residues. As DNA, the CDR3 is TGTGCCAGCAGCTCCCCCGGGACACAAAATGAGCAGTTCTTC. Its protein product is CASSSPGTQNEQFF.

The chain links TRBV7-2 to TRBJ2-5; TRBD2 matches at 10 bases. This CDR3 region has 15 residues. The V gene's germline CDR1 is SGHTA and CDR2 FQGNSA. V dropped 3 bases and J dropped 5; count of bases not matched to a gene: 6. Written as DNA, the CDR3 is TGTGCCAGCAGCTTGGAGCTAGCGGGGGCGGAGACCCAGTACTTC. Translated, it gives CASSLELAGAETQYF.

The chain joins TRBV19 to TRBJ1-2; D gene uncertain. Germline loops: CDR1 LNHDA, CDR2 SQIVND (reference sequence). V was cut by 4 bases and J by 8 bases, with 17 bases left in between. This CDR3 has 14 residues. The DNA of the CDR3 is TGTGCCAGTAGTAGCCCAACGAGGGATCGGGGCTACACCTTC. Amino acids: CASSSPTRDRGYTF.

This chain uses TRBV24-1 with TRBJ2-2; possibly TRBD1 for D (6 bases). Per germline, CDR1 KGHDR and CDR2 SFDVKD. The CDR3 has 14 residues. The V end lost 7 bases, the J end lost 5 bases, and 13 bases lay between the germline ends. The chain's CDR3 is CATSARGGTGELFF. Here the CDR3 DNA reads TGTGCCACCAGCGCCAGGGGCGGTACCGGGGAGCTGTTTTTT.

The rearrangement joins TRBV7-8 to TRBJ2-7; TRBD2 is a possible D gene (5 bases). Trimming took 5 bases from V and 2 from J, leaving 19 bases between them. The germline V gene encodes CDR1 SGHVS and CDR2 FQNEAQ. This CDR3 has 16 amino acids. Here the CDR3 reads CASSPTSMATTYEQYF. CDR3 nucleotide sequence: TGTGCCAGCAGCCCGACGTCGATGGCGACTACCTACGAGCAGTACTTC.

This rearrangement joins TRBV19 to TRBJ2-7; D unclear. CDR1 LNHDA and CDR2 SQIVND come from the germline V gene (reference sequence). The V end lost 2 bases, the J end lost 4 bases, and 9 bases lay between the germline ends. CDR3 size: 13 residues. For the CDR3, the DNA is TGTGCCAGTAGTATACTGGTGGGATACGAGCAGTACTTC. This sequence encodes CASSILVGYEQYF.

This chain uses TRBV29-1 with TRBJ2-3; D unresolved. The CDR3 covers 14 residues. Trimming stripped 4 bases from V and 3 bases from J, with 14 bases between. CDR1 SQVTM and CDR2 ANQGSEA come from the germline V gene. For the CDR3, the DNA is TGCAGCGTTGTTGGGCCGCTTGGGACAGATACGCAGTATTTT. This encodes CSVVGPLGTDTQYF.

V and J are TRBV2 and TRBJ2-4; D may be TRBD1 or TRBD2 (6 bases each). The CDR3 runs to 15 residues. Trimming pared 1 base from V and 5 bases from J, leaving 12 bases between. Germline V CDR1 and CDR2: SNHLY, FYNNEI. CDR3 sequence: CASSEVHGGQNIQYF. In DNA, the CDR3 is TGTGCCAGCAGTGAAGTTCACGGGGGCCAAAACATTCAGTACTTC.

The chain couples TRBV28 to TRBJ2-7; 9 nucleotides agree with TRBD2. Germline V lookup: CDR1 MDHEN, CDR2 SYDVKM. CDR3 length: 14 residues. With 3 bases clipped from V and 5 bases from J, the junction kept 5 bases outside the gene matches. The CDR3 coding sequence is TGTGCCAGCAGTTTTGCGGGAGGGGGTAACGAGCAGTACTTC. It encodes CASSFAGGGNEQYF. The whole variable domain, filled in from reference TRBV28 and TRBJ2-7, reads DVKVTQSSRYLVKRTGEKVFLECVQDMDHENMFWYRQDPGLGLRLIYFSYDVKMKEKGDIPEGYSVSREKKERFSLILESASTNQTSMYLCASSFAGGGNEQYFGPGTRLTVT.

The chain links TRBV2 to TRBJ2-4; the match to TRBD2 covers 12 bases. The ends lost 7 bases at V and 15 bases at J; junction bases unmatched: 19. In germline, CDR1 is SNHLY, CDR2 FYNNEI. This CDR3 spans 16 amino acids. CDR3 sequence reads: CASNPTSGGSPGLGYF. The CDR3 DNA is TGTGCCAGCAATCCTACTAGCGGGGGGTCACCGGGCCTAGGGTACTTC.

The CDR3 reads CASSIRGQGNYGYTF. Here the CDR3 DNA reads TGTGCCAGCAGCATTAGGGGACAGGGGAACTATGGCTACACCTTC. J is TRBJ1-2 and V is TRBV27; 10 bases align to TRBD1. Germline-derived CDR1 and CDR2 are MNHEY and SMNVEV (reference sequence). Trimming at V came to 6 bases and at J to 2 bases, leaving 6 bases not matched to a gene. The CDR3 has 15 amino acids.

V is TRBV7-8 and J is TRBJ2-1; 7 nucleotides match TRBD1. V shed 6 bases and J 2 bases; nucleotides not matched to a gene: 7. CDR3 length: 15 residues. Germline assignment: CDR1 SGHVS and CDR2 FQNEAQ. CDR3 amino acids: CASRVGRGTYNEQFF. In DNA, the CDR3 is TGTGCCAGCAGGGTCGGCAGGGGGACCTACAATGAGCAGTTCTTC. Variable domain in full (rest from reference TRBV7-8 and TRBJ2-1): GAGVSQSPRYKVAKRGQDVALRCDPISGHVSLFWYQQALGQGPEFLTYFQNEAQLDKSGLPSDRFFAERPEGSVSTLKIQRTQQEDSAVYLCASRVGRGTYNEQFFGPGTRLTVL.

The chain couples TRBV4-1 to TRBJ1-3; TRBD1 aligns across 9 bases. The CDR3 extends over 15 amino acids. The V segment lost 4 bases and the J segment 4 bases; nucleotides outside the gene matches: 5. Germline values: CDR1 MGHRA, CDR2 YSYEKL. The DNA of the CDR3 is TGCGCCAGCAGCCGCGGGGACAGGGAAGGAAACACCATATATTTT. Residues: CASSRGDREGNTIYF.

This chain connects TRBV19 to TRBJ2-1; D possibly corresponds to TRBD2 (6 bases). The germline gives CDR1 LNHDA, CDR2 SQIVND (reference sequence). Trimming removed 7 bases from V and 8 bases from J, with 18 bases in between. The length of the CDR3 is 14 residues. This CDR3 reads CASNRDSRTYEQFF. Here the CDR3 DNA reads TGTGCCAGTAACCGGGACTCGAGGACCTATGAGCAGTTCTTC.

This chain uses TRBV11-3 with TRBJ2-1; D gene unclear. The V end lost 3 bases, the J end lost 1 base, and 7 bases lay between the germline ends. Germline V CDR1 and CDR2: SGHNT, YENEEA. The CDR3 is 14 amino acids. CDR3 sequence reads: CASSLLDSYNEQFF. CDR3 nucleotides: TGTGCCAGCAGCTTGTTGGATTCCTACAATGAGCAGTTCTTC.

The rearrangement links TRBV2 to TRBJ1-5; 8 bases map to TRBD1. After removal of 6 bases from V and 5 bases from J, the junction contained 9 bases not matched to a gene. This CDR3 region has 15 residues. In germline, CDR1 is SNHLY, CDR2 FYNNEI. The CDR3 region has the DNA TGTGCCAGCAGACCCGGACAGGGTTTCTATCAGCCCCAGCATTTT. Protein sequence: CASRPGQGFYQPQHF.